What follows are 32 T cell receptor beta chains derived from one specimen sequenced in a study of blood T cell repertoires in COVID-19. The repertoire was sequenced with immunoSEQ multiplex PCR; TCRdb's copy has only in-frame clones and lacks some. In the table there are 310,000 or so clones, roughly 90% of which are singletons. The sample comprised PBMCs or T cells enriched from blood (not recorded which). Receptors originate from a woman between 25 and 40 years old who had recovered from COVID-19.

The chain recombines TRBV27 with TRBJ2-5; a weak D match, TRBD2 (6 bases). Germline-derived CDR1 and CDR2 are MNHEY and SMNVEV (reference sequence). The CDR3 runs 13 residues. With 4 bases removed from V and 0 bases from J, the gap between germline ends came to 6 bases. The CDR3 here is CASSWDYQETQYF. The CDR3 region has the DNA TGTGCCAGCAGTTGGGACTACCAAGAGACCCAGTACTTC.

The chain carries TRBV7-2 and TRBJ2-7; D is possibly TRBD2 (6 bases). This CDR3 comprises 15 residues. In germline, CDR1 is SGHTA, CDR2 FQGNSA. Trimming shortened V by 2 bases and J by 7 bases, and 18 bases separated the two germline ends. For the CDR3, the DNA is TGTGCCAGCAGCTTATTGGGGCGGGACCCCAGGGAGCAGTACTTC. Its translation is CASSLLGRDPREQYF. Full variable domain (remainder filled in from reference TRBV7-2 and TRBJ2-7): GAGVSQSPSNKVTEKGKDVELRCDPISGHTALYWYRQSLGQGLEFLIYFQGNSAPDKSGLPSDRFSAERTGGSVSTLTIQRTQQEDSAVYLCASSLLGRDPREQYFGPGTRLTVT.

This clone was recorded only once. The J gene is TRBJ2-3, the V gene TRBV20-1; D is unresolved. This CDR3 is built from 11 residues. Germline-derived CDR1 and CDR2 are DFQATT and SNEGSKA (reference sequence). The ends were cut back, 3 bases at V and 4 bases at J, with 5 bases in the middle. The DNA of the CDR3 is TGCAGTGCTAGTCAGTCAGATACGCAGTATTTT. This codes for CSASQSDTQYF.

The V and J genes are TRBV20-1 and TRBJ2-3, with 10 bases aligning to TRBD2. The CDR3 sequence is 11 residues long. Per germline, CDR1 DFQATT and CDR2 SNEGSKA (reference sequence). V shed 5 bases and J 8 bases; nucleotides not matched to a gene: 1. CDR3: CSALAGVTQYF. The CDR3 DNA sequence: TGCAGTGCTCTAGCGGGAGTTACGCAGTATTTT.

The chain uses TRBV30 and TRBJ1-2, with a weak D call TRBD1 (5 bases). The CDR3 has 14 residues. V shed 0 bases and J shed 8 bases, with 16 bases lying between them. Per the germline V gene, CDR1 is GTSNPN and CDR2 is SVGIG (reference sequence). CDR3 loop: CAWSVWSRAAGYTF. The CDR3 DNA reads TGTGCCTGGAGTGTATGGAGCAGGGCGGCCGGCTACACCTTC.

CDR3 amino acids: CATSRDSSGISSYNEQFF. CDR3 in DNA: TGTGCCACCAGCAGAGATTCAAGCGGGATTAGCTCCTACAATGAGCAGTTCTTC. This sequence joins TRBV15 and TRBJ2-1; 7 bases fit TRBD2. The CDR3 runs to 18 residues. The V segment lost 0 bases and the J segment 0 bases; nucleotides outside the gene matches: 8. Germline values: CDR1 LNHNV, CDR2 YYDKDF (reference sequence).

V is TRBV5-1 and J is TRBJ1-1; tentatively, D is TRBD1 (6 bases). CDR1 and CDR2 from the germline V gene are SGHRS and YFSETQ. The CDR3 contains 14 residues. V was shortened by 6 bases and J by 2 bases, with 14 bases between the two germline ends. This CDR3 reads CASTPGQPNTEAFF. The CDR3 DNA is TGCGCCAGCACCCCCGGACAGCCCAACACTGAAGCTTTCTTT.

The chain carries TRBV3-1 (or the pseudogene TRBV3-2) and TRBJ2-1; D might be TRBD2 (5 bases). This CDR3 comprises 13 residues. The V and J ends lost 4 bases and 10 bases respectively, with 14 bases between them. CDR1 is LGHDT and CDR2 is YNNKEL in the germline V gene (reference sequence). As DNA, the CDR3 is TGTGCCAGCAGCCTTCTGACTACGGGGGAGCAGTTCTTC. As protein: CASSLLTTGEQFF.

The gene calls are TRBV9 and TRBJ1-1, with TRBD1 as a possible D gene (5 bases). This CDR3 contains 14 residues. Germline assignment: CDR1 SGDLS and CDR2 YYNGEE. V gave up 3 bases and J gave up 2 bases, with 11 bases separating them. The chain's CDR3 is CASSATGFNTEAFF. CDR3 nucleotide sequence: TGTGCCAGCAGCGCTACAGGTTTCAACACTGAAGCTTTCTTT.

In nucleotides, the CDR3 is TGTGCCAGCAGCGTACAGGGCCACTCTGGAAACACCATATATTTT. The encoded protein is CASSVQGHSGNTIYF. The rearrangement joins TRBV9 to TRBJ1-3, with D maybe TRBD1 (5 bases). V lost 1 base and J lost 0, with 8 bases in between. Germline CDR1 and CDR2: SGDLS and YYNGEE. The CDR3 sequence is 15 residues long.

The CDR3 spells CASSELGGNQPQHF. CDR3 coding DNA: TGTGCCAGCAGTGAACTTGGAGGCAATCAGCCCCAGCATTTT. The genes are TRBV25-1 and TRBJ1-5; D is uncertain. This CDR3 has 14 amino acids. Looked up from germline, CDR1 is MGHDK and CDR2 is SYGVNS. Trimming removed 2 bases from V and 2 bases from J, with 7 bases in between.

This chain connects TRBV7-2 to TRBJ2-1; TRBD2 matches at 12 bases. Germline CDR1 and CDR2: SGHTA and FQGNSA. This CDR3 region has 15 residues. After removal of 6 bases from V and 6 bases from J, the junction contained 6 bases not matched to a gene. CDR3 protein: CASRPTSGRSNEQFF. CDR3 nucleotide sequence: TGTGCCAGCAGGCCAACTAGCGGGAGGTCCAATGAGCAGTTCTTC. The complete variable domain, with remaining parts taken from reference TRBV7-2 and TRBJ2-1, reads GAGVSQSPSNKVTEKGKDVELRCDPISGHTALYWYRQSLGQGLEFLIYFQGNSAPDKSGLPSDRFSAERTGGSVSTLTIQRTQQEDSAVYLCASRPTSGRSNEQFFGPGTRLTVL.

The chain combines TRBV3-1 (or the pseudogene TRBV3-2) with TRBJ1-2, with 7 bases aligning to TRBD1. This CDR3 comprises 18 residues. The germline gives CDR1 LGHDT, CDR2 YNNKEL (reference sequence). With 0 bases clipped from V and 4 bases from J, the junction kept 14 bases outside the gene matches. The CDR3 loop reads CASSQDIYRDRPFYGYTF. In nucleotides, the CDR3 is TGTGCCAGCAGCCAAGATATTTATAGGGACAGACCATTCTATGGCTACACCTTC.

This chain joins TRBV28 and TRBJ2-2; no firm D call. Trimming took off 2 bases at V and 0 bases at J, with 13 bases between the two ends. The CDR3 has 17 residues. The germline CDR1 and CDR2 sequences are MDHEN and SYDVKM. The CDR3 protein is CASSLRPRSANTGELFF. CDR3 sequence (DNA): TGTGCCAGCAGTTTACGCCCTAGGAGCGCGAACACCGGGGAGCTGTTTTTT.

The table lists this clone with a few counts. This specimen includes other DNA sequences encoding the same CDR3. The chain is built from TRBV19 and TRBJ2-1, with 9 bases matching TRBD2. CDR1 is LNHDA, CDR2 SQIVND, per germline (reference sequence). With V trimmed by 4 bases and J by 7 bases, 2 bases remained unmatched. The CDR3 is 13 residues long. The CDR3 DNA follows: TGTGCCAGTAGTAGCGGGAGGGCTAATGAGCAGTTCTTC. It codes for CASSSGRANEQFF. Using reference TRBV19 and TRBJ2-1 for the parts outside the CDR3, the full variable domain is DGGITQSPKYLFRKEGQNVTLSCEQNLNHDAMYWYRQDPGQGLRLIYYSQIVNDFQKGDIAEGYSVSREKKESFPLTVTSAQKNPTAFYLCASSSGRANEQFFGPGTRLTVL.

The chain is built from TRBV4-1 and TRBJ2-3; 8 nucleotides align to TRBD1. The CDR3 consists of 16 residues. Germline V gene lookup returns CDR1 MGHRA and CDR2 YSYEKL. V trimming: 4 bases; J trimming: 8 bases; junction bases outside the gene matches: 14. CDR3 nucleotides: TGCGCCAGCAGCCCCGGGACAGGTCAATTTTTTGGTACGCAGTATTTT. It yields the protein CASSPGTGQFFGTQYF.

The chain is built from TRBV28 and TRBJ2-7, with a tentative D call TRBD2 (5 bases). The V gene's germline CDR1 is MDHEN and CDR2 SYDVKM. V was pared by 6 bases and J by 3 bases, with 12 bases between. This CDR3 comprises 13 residues. The CDR3 DNA reads as TGTGCCAGCAGCGGGGTTGGGAACTACGAGCAGTACTTC. Translated, it gives CASSGVGNYEQYF. The whole variable domain, filled in from reference TRBV28 and TRBJ2-7, reads DVKVTQSSRYLVKRTGEKVFLECVQDMDHENMFWYRQDPGLGLRLIYFSYDVKMKEKGDIPEGYSVSREKKERFSLILESASTNQTSMYLCASSGVGNYEQYFGPGTRLTVT.

This clone appeared once. The V and J genes are TRBV3-1 (or the pseudogene TRBV3-2) and TRBJ2-3; possible D gene TRBD2, 5 bases. The V end was cut by 1 base, the J end by 0 bases, with 11 bases between. This CDR3 has 16 residues. Germline loops: CDR1 LGHDT, CDR2 YNNKEL (reference sequence). CDR3 sequence (DNA): TGTGCCAGCAGCCAAGGATGGGAGAGAAGCACAGATACGCAGTATTTT. This sequence encodes CASSQGWERSTDTQYF.

About this clone: The junction does not match germline at one end; this may be a read error. The chain links TRBV10-2 to TRBJ2-5; no clear D gene. Germline CDR1 reads WSHSY; CDR2 reads SAAADI. This CDR3 comprises 12 residues. CDR3 in amino acids: CASSDLLTPPDF. The DNA for the CDR3 is TGCGCCAGCAGCGACTTATTAACCCCCCCGGACTTC.

The CDR3 spells CAWKPLGSYNSPLHF. In DNA form, the CDR3 reads TGTGCCTGGAAACCCCTCGGCTCCTATAATTCACCCCTCCACTTT. The V gene is TRBV30, the J gene TRBJ1-6; D ambiguous. Trimming shortened V by 4 bases and J by 0 bases, and 10 bases separated the two germline ends. The CDR3 length is 15 residues. CDR1 GTSNPN and CDR2 SVGIG come from the germline V gene (reference sequence).

V and J are TRBV28 and TRBJ1-4; a possible D gene is TRBD1 (6 bases). This CDR3 has 15 amino acids. CDR1 and CDR2 (germline): MDHEN, SYDVKM. Trimming removed 5 bases at V and 2 bases at J, with 12 bases between. The CDR3 spells CASSLSGATNEKLFF. The CDR3, as DNA: TGTGCCAGCAGTCTTTCAGGGGCCACTAATGAAAAACTGTTTTTT.

V gene TRBV28 combines with J gene TRBJ1-4; D gene unclear. The CDR3 length is 16 residues. The germline gives CDR1 MDHEN, CDR2 SYDVKM. V was clipped by 4 bases and J by 8 bases, with 20 bases between them. CDR3 in DNA: TGTGCCAGCAGTTCCCGGGGTCCCGGGGTAGGGGAAAAACTGTTTTTT. Protein: CASSSRGPGVGEKLFF.

The V call is TRBV11-3, the J call TRBJ1-1; D gene ambiguous. V was trimmed by 9 bases and J by 1 base, leaving 12 bases between them. Germline assignment: CDR1 SGHNT and CDR2 YENEEA. CDR3 length: 13 residues. The CDR3 is CASSGRSNTEAFF. In nucleotides, the CDR3 is TGTGCCAGTTCTGGCAGGTCGAACACTGAAGCTTTCTTT.

The V gene is TRBV9, the J gene TRBJ2-2, with 7 bases lining up with TRBD2. This CDR3 contains 14 residues. The ends lost 3 bases at V and 4 bases at J; junction bases unmatched: 3. Germline V gene lookup returns CDR1 SGDLS and CDR2 YYNGEE. CDR3 bases: TGTGCCAGCAGCGGGGGAGGGCTCACCGGGGAGCTGTTTTTT. It encodes CASSGGGLTGELFF.

This clone was seen a single time. CDR3 loop: CASSRTGGAFGTGELFF. DNA of the CDR3: TGTGCCAGTAGTAGGACAGGGGGCGCGTTCGGCACCGGGGAGCTGTTTTTT. The chain uses TRBV19 and TRBJ2-2; 11 nucleotides agree with TRBD1. V was pared by 4 bases and J by 4 bases, with 8 bases of the junction left unmatched. This CDR3 spans 17 amino acids. The germline V gene has CDR1 LNHDA and CDR2 SQIVND (reference sequence).

The rearrangement uses TRBV29-1 and TRBJ2-1; tentatively, D is TRBD2 (6 bases). Trimming cost V 0 bases and J 5 bases, with 14 bases left between them. The CDR3 is 15 amino acids. Germline CDR1 reads SQVTM; CDR2 reads ANQGSEA. CDR3 DNA sequence: TGCAGCGTTGAAGATTTCCGGGAGTCTAACAATGAGCAGTTCTTC. Amino acid sequence: CSVEDFRESNNEQFF.

The chain has TRBV25-1 and TRBJ2-5; unclear D gene. CDR3 length: 10 amino acids. Germline V gene data show CDR1 as MGHDK and CDR2 as SYGVNS. V gave up 6 bases and J gave up 5 bases, with 4 bases separating them. For the CDR3, the DNA is TGTGCCAGCAGGCGGGAGACCCAGTACTTC. Protein sequence: CASRRETQYF.

The V gene is TRBV5-1, the J gene TRBJ2-1; D unclear. The germline V gene encodes CDR1 SGHRS and CDR2 YFSETQ. The CDR3 has 16 residues. V was trimmed by 2 bases and J by 2 bases, leaving 14 bases between them. The CDR3 loop is CASSFSPEPTYNEQFF. The CDR3 DNA sequence: TGCGCCAGCAGCTTTAGTCCGGAGCCCACCTACAATGAGCAGTTCTTC.

The chain joins TRBV6-2 or TRBV6-3 to TRBJ2-5, with 12 bases lining up with TRBD2. Germline V lookup: CDR1 MNHEY, CDR2 SVGEGT. The CDR3 is made up of 14 amino acids. With V trimmed by 5 bases and J by 4 bases, 2 bases remained unmatched. CDR3 in amino acids: CASSLAGGLETQYF. CDR3 bases: TGTGCCAGCAGTCTAGCGGGAGGGCTAGAGACCCAGTACTTC.

The chain has TRBV7-3 and TRBJ1-6; D is uncertain. Germline CDR1 SGHTA, CDR2 FQGTGA. The CDR3 extends over 15 amino acids. Trimming removed 2 bases at V and 7 bases at J, with 12 bases between. As DNA, the CDR3 is TGTGCCAGCAGCTTATTATCTAGAGGAAATTCACCCCTCCACTTT. Translated, it gives CASSLLSRGNSPLHF.

V is TRBV4-1 and J is TRBJ2-3; D is possibly TRBD1 (6 bases). This CDR3 is 16 amino acids long. V lost 1 base and J 2 bases, leaving 13 bases between the germline ends. Germline-derived CDR1 and CDR2 are MGHRA and YSYEKL. DNA of the CDR3: TGCGCCAGCAGCCAAGCAGGGACACCTCACACAGATACGCAGTATTTT. This codes for CASSQAGTPHTDTQYF.

V is TRBV5-1 and J is TRBJ2-1; 8 nucleotides agree with TRBD2. This CDR3 comprises 16 residues. CDR1 SGHRS and CDR2 YFSETQ come from the germline V gene. The V gene end was trimmed by 2 bases and the J gene end by 2 bases; junction bases not matched to a gene: 6. CDR3 amino acids: CASSFGTRVAYNEQFF. The CDR3 nucleotides are TGCGCCAGCAGCTTCGGGACTAGGGTAGCCTACAATGAGCAGTTCTTC.